One sample yielded the 21 T cell receptor beta chains listed below, sequenced in a study of blood T cells in healthy people across ages. Primers used in a second PCR of about 6 to 11 cycles were a sample-barcoded 5' primer and a J-beta primer mix. TCRdb ran MiXCR on the 5' RACE reads and lists one entry per CDR3 protein. The table shows around 780,000 distinct CDR3 sequences, with roughly 24% occurring only once. The same sample was also studied in work on T cells of mothers and their children.

The sample was blood. The receptors derive from a boy aged 5-17 years in good health.

The rearrangement uses TRBV3-1 and TRBJ2-3; D call uncertain. The CDR3 extends over 14 amino acids. With 4 bases removed from V and 5 bases from J, the gap between germline ends came to 13 bases. Germline V gene lookup returns CDR1 LGHDT and CDR2 YNNKEL (reference sequence). The CDR3 coding sequence is TGTGCCAGCAGCCTCGGGTCGCTCGGAGATACGCAGTATTTT. Its protein is CASSLGSLGDTQYF.

Concerning this clonotype itself: Relative to the germline gene, one junction end is altered; a read error may explain this. The chain is built from TRBV10-3 and TRBJ2-1; D is uncertain. The CDR3 contains 14 residues. CDR1 and CDR2 (germline): ENHRY, SYGVKD. CDR3 coding DNA: TGTGCCATCAGCCATTTAAGCTCCTACAGTGAGCAGTTCTTC. Protein: CAISHLSSYSEQFF.

The sample holds a few counts of this clonotype. The chain carries TRBV29-1 and TRBJ2-1; 8 bases are a match to TRBD2. The V gene end was trimmed by 5 bases and the J gene end by 7 bases; junction bases not matched to a gene: 7. The germline gives CDR1 SQVTM, CDR2 ANQGSEA. This CDR3 comprises 13 residues. CDR3 region: CSVRTGGRNEQFF. The CDR3 DNA is TGCAGCGTTCGAACGGGGGGGAGGAATGAGCAGTTCTTC.

This chain connects TRBV5-1 to TRBJ1-4, with D unresolved. Germline assignment: CDR1 SGHRS and CDR2 YFSETQ. Trimming stripped 4 bases from V and 0 bases from J, with 13 bases between. This CDR3 has 16 residues. CDR3 DNA sequence: TGCGCCAGCAGCCCCCTAACCCCAGCAACTAATGAAAAACTGTTTTTT. It encodes CASSPLTPATNEKLFF.

This chain joins TRBV12-3 or TRBV12-4 and TRBJ1-4; 10 bases map to TRBD1. V lost 6 bases and J lost 7; bases outside the gene matches: 5. The CDR3 is made up of 14 amino acids. CDR3 DNA sequence: TGTGCCAGCAGCATGACAGGGGGCCCTGAAAAACTGTTTTTT. Protein: CASSMTGGPEKLFF.

This clonotype was seen more than once but under ten times. This chain links TRBV3-1 with TRBJ2-7; D unresolved. Germline V gives CDR1 LGHDT, CDR2 YNNKEL (reference sequence). Trimming stripped 0 bases from V and 0 bases from J, with 3 bases between. CDR3 length: 13 residues. The CDR3 bases are TGTGCCAGCAGCCAAGAGATCTCCTACGAGCAGTACTTC. Its protein is CASSQEISYEQYF.

This clonotype was found a few times. This sequence joins TRBV5-1 and TRBJ2-4; TRBD1 matches 7 bases. CDR1 SGHRS and CDR2 YFSETQ come from the germline V gene. V shed 4 bases and J 0 bases; nucleotides not matched to a gene: 7. The CDR3 has 16 amino acids. CDR3 in DNA: TGCGCCAGCAGCATCGGACAGGATATAGCCAAAAACATTCAGTACTTC. Encoded protein: CASSIGQDIAKNIQYF. The full variable domain, its missing parts supplied by reference TRBV5-1 and TRBJ2-4, is KAGVTQTPRYLIKTRGQQVTLSCSPISGHRSVSWYQQTPGQGLQFLFEYFSETQRNKGNFPGRFSGRQFSNSRSEMNVSTLELGDSALYLCASSIGQDIAKNIQYFGAGTRLSVL.

The chain combines TRBV6-5 with TRBJ2-7, with D uncertain. The length of the CDR3 is 16 residues. Germline-derived CDR1 and CDR2 are MNHEY and SVGAGI. The V gene lost 0 bases and the J gene lost 4 bases, with 16 bases spanning the gap. In DNA form, the CDR3 reads TGTGCCAGCAGTTACTCGATGCTGCGAGCGATTTACGAGCAGTACTTC. Amino acid sequence: CASSYSMLRAIYEQYF.

The V call is TRBV29-1, the J call TRBJ2-5; either TRBD1 or TRBD2 may supply D (5 bases each). The CDR3 totals 16 residues. CDR1 is SQVTM, CDR2 ANQGSEA, per germline. Trimming removed 1 base from V and 5 bases from J, with 20 bases in between. The CDR3 reads CSVEGSSGTGSETQYF. The CDR3 DNA follows: TGCAGCGTTGAAGGGTCGTCAGGGACGGGTTCCGAGACCCAGTACTTC. The full variable domain, its missing parts supplied by reference TRBV29-1 and TRBJ2-5, is SAVISQKPSRDICQRGTSLTIQCQVDSQVTMMFWYRQQPGQSLTLIATANQGSEATYESGFVIDKFPISRPNLTFSTLTVSNMSPEDSSIYLCSVEGSSGTGSETQYFGPGTRLLVL.

The chain combines TRBV30 with TRBJ2-1; perhaps TRBD2 as D (6 bases). Per germline, CDR1 GTSNPN and CDR2 SVGIG (reference sequence). The CDR3 contains 14 residues. Trimming shortened V by 3 bases and J by 0 bases, and 9 bases separated the two germline ends. The CDR3 coding sequence is TGTGCCTGGAGGGAAGCGGGCTCCTACAATGAGCAGTTCTTC. This sequence encodes CAWREAGSYNEQFF.

This sequence joins TRBV5-1 and TRBJ2-5; 9 bases line up with TRBD1. Trimming removed 1 base from V and 6 bases from J; junction bases left unmatched: 4. The germline gives CDR1 SGHRS, CDR2 YFSETQ. The CDR3 is made up of 14 amino acids. The CDR3 coding sequence is TGCGCCAGCAGCTTGACAGGGGGCTTGAAGACCCAGTACTTC. This translates into CASSLTGGLKTQYF.

This clonotype was counted a few times. This chain uses TRBV12-3 or TRBV12-4 with TRBJ2-7; no definite D call. The CDR3 length is 13 residues. With 6 bases removed from V and 1 base from J, the gap between germline ends came to 10 bases. The CDR3 nucleotides are TGTGCCAGCAGAGGCCTCGGATCCTACGAGCAGTACTTC. Its translation is CASRGLGSYEQYF.

The chain employs TRBV5-1 and TRBJ2-5; 8 bases align to TRBD1. Germline CDR1 and CDR2: SGHRS and YFSETQ. Losses at the gene ends were 5 bases for V and 1 base for J; bases not matched to a gene: 7. CDR3 size: 15 residues. The CDR3 protein is CASRDAQGAQETQYF. In nucleotides, the CDR3 is TGCGCCAGCAGAGACGCTCAGGGGGCCCAAGAGACCCAGTACTTC.

This chain connects TRBV4-1 to TRBJ1-4, with D perhaps matching TRBD1 (5 bases). The germline V gene encodes CDR1 MGHRA and CDR2 YSYEKL. The CDR3 consists of 15 residues. Trimming shortened V by 3 bases and J by 11 bases, and 19 bases separated the two germline ends. The CDR3, as DNA: TGCGCCAGCAGCCATCCCGGACGGGACCCGTGGAAACTGTTTTTT. It yields the protein CASSHPGRDPWKLFF.

The V and J genes are TRBV7-7 and TRBJ2-2; possibly TRBD1 for D (6 bases). Deletions cut 5 bases from V and 4 bases from J, with 14 bases between. This CDR3 contains 15 residues. Per the germline V gene, CDR1 is SSHAT and CDR2 is FNYEAQ (reference sequence). The CDR3 DNA is TGTGCCAGCAGCCTCAGGGCCAGGGGCACCGGGGAGCTGTTTTTT. This gives the protein CASSLRARGTGELFF.

There are a few counts of this clonotype. The chain joins TRBV5-1 to TRBJ2-6; 10 bases are a match to TRBD1. The germline V gene encodes CDR1 SGHRS and CDR2 YFSETQ. V lost 7 bases and J lost 4; bases outside the gene matches: 5. The CDR3 runs 15 residues. CDR3: CASFGTGAGANVLTF. The CDR3 DNA follows: TGCGCCAGCTTCGGGACAGGGGCCGGGGCCAACGTCCTGACTTTC.

This clonotype was seen only a few times. The germline gene is not matched at one end of the junction; a read error may be the cause. This chain uses TRBV7-9 with TRBJ1-1; weak D call: TRBD1 (6 bases). The CDR3 consists of 14 residues. The V gene's germline CDR1 is SEHNR and CDR2 FQNEAQ (reference sequence). CDR3 in DNA: TGTGCCAGCAGCTGGCCCAGGGACAACACTGAAGCTCTCTTT. The encoded protein is CASSWPRDNTEALF.

The rearrangement links TRBV9 to TRBJ1-1; no clear D. Trimming cost V 0 bases and J 4 bases, with 19 bases left between them. The CDR3 consists of 17 residues. The germline V gene has CDR1 SGDLS and CDR2 YYNGEE. DNA for the CDR3: TGTGCCAGCAGCGTAGCGGCCGGGAGTTCGGGAGGCACTGAAGCTTTCTTT. Translation gives CASSVAAGSSGGTEAFF.

This clonotype was detected a few times. This chain joins TRBV25-1 and TRBJ2-5, with 7 bases fitting TRBD2. This CDR3 has 16 residues. V shed 1 base and J 4 bases; nucleotides not matched to a gene: 9. CDR1 and CDR2 from the germline V gene are MGHDK and SYGVNS. The CDR3 coding sequence is TGTGCCAGCAGTGAATGGTCCAGCGGGGTGGGAGAGACCCAGTACTTC. This translates into CASSEWSSGVGETQYF.

The genes are TRBV5-1 and TRBJ2-5, with 10 bases that match TRBD1. The CDR3 totals 15 residues. V gave up 5 bases and J gave up 0 bases; unmatched junction bases: 4. The germline V gene encodes CDR1 SGHRS and CDR2 YFSETQ. The CDR3 loop is CASRSGTGDQETQYF. The DNA of the CDR3 is TGCGCCAGCAGGTCCGGGACAGGGGACCAAGAGACCCAGTACTTC. The full variable domain, its missing parts supplied by reference TRBV5-1 and TRBJ2-5, is KAGVTQTPRYLIKTRGQQVTLSCSPISGHRSVSWYQQTPGQGLQFLFEYFSETQRNKGNFPGRFSGRQFSNSRSEMNVSTLELGDSALYLCASRSGTGDQETQYFGPGTRLLVL.

The chain is built from TRBV11-2 and TRBJ2-1; 9 nucleotides match TRBD2. CDR3 size: 17 residues. The V segment lost 5 bases and the J segment 6 bases; nucleotides outside the gene matches: 14. In germline, CDR1 is SGHAT, CDR2 FQNNGV. The CDR3 DNA reads as TGTGCCAGCAGCCCTAGGGGGGGCGGGGGGGCTGTCAATGAGCAGTTCTTC. It is translated as CASSPRGGGGAVNEQFF.